This T cell receptor beta chain emerged from a study of blood T cell repertoires in COVID-19. Study background: T cells, B-cell-depleted T cells, or PBMCs supplied cDNA or gDNA.

This CDR3 has 12 residues. V was shortened by 5 bases and J by 15 bases, with 17 bases between the two germline ends. The table came from immunoSEQ multiplex PCR; TCRdb's copy has only in-frame clones and leaves some out. The table has some 100,000 clones, over 75% seen once; the top ten hold 11%. The V gene is TRBV12-3 or TRBV12-4, the J gene TRBJ2-1; D is uncertain. The sequence was obtained from a woman in her 30s with acute or convalescent COVID-19. Sequencing was done on a sample of peripheral blood. The CDR3, as DNA: TGTGCCAGCAGTGCCTCGGTGTTCGCGGCGTTCTTC. Its protein product is CASSASVFAAFF.